One sample yielded the 17 T cell receptor beta chains listed below, sequenced in a study of cytomegalovirus exposure and HLA in healthy donors. Both 60 Vbeta primers and 13 Jbeta primers went into the PCR. TCRdb's table, derived via immunoSEQ multiplex PCR, lists solely in-frame clones and lacks some. The data show 64,000 or so clones, roughly 70% seen once. The sequencing input was PBMCs. The source is a woman aged 50 to 65 in good health and CMV-seropositive.

V and J are TRBV10-1 and TRBJ1-1; D gene uncertain. V lost 7 bases to trimming and J lost 4 bases, with 10 bases between them. In germline, CDR1 is WNHNN, CDR2 SYGVQD (reference sequence). The CDR3 consists of 12 residues. In DNA form, the CDR3 reads TGCGCCAGCAATGACGGGATCACTGAAGCTTTCTTT. Protein: CASNDGITEAFF.

V gene TRBV5-1 combines with J gene TRBJ2-7; possible D gene TRBD2, 7 bases. The CDR3 runs 16 residues. V shed 0 bases and J shed 2 bases, with 15 bases lying between them. The germline CDR1 and CDR2 sequences are SGHRS and YFSETQ. CDR3 in DNA: TGCGCCAGCAGCTTGGGGGGGGCTAGCGGAACCTACGAGCAGTACTTC. Its protein is CASSLGGASGTYEQYF.

This clone was counted once. The gene calls are TRBV7-8 and TRBJ1-2, with a possible D match to TRBD1 (6 bases). Germline assignment: CDR1 SGHVS and CDR2 FQNEAQ. The CDR3 has 13 amino acids. Trimming removed 6 bases at V and 8 bases at J, with 16 bases between. CDR3 sequence: CASRATGWGGYTF. CDR3 coding DNA: TGTGCCAGCAGAGCCACAGGGTGGGGAGGCTACACCTTC.

The V call is TRBV9, the J call TRBJ1-6; no reliable D call. The CDR3 sequence is 14 residues long. Germline V gene lookup returns CDR1 SGDLS and CDR2 YYNGEE. Trimming stripped 1 base from V and 6 bases from J, with 8 bases between. The CDR3 is CASSVTLINSPLHF. The CDR3 DNA is TGTGCCAGCAGCGTAACCCTAATTAATTCACCCCTCCACTTT.

The rearrangement links TRBV5-1 to TRBJ2-1; D is possibly TRBD1 (7 bases). The ends were cut back, 6 bases at V and 5 bases at J, with 18 bases in the middle. Germline V gene sequence: CDR1 SGHRS, CDR2 YFSETQ. The CDR3 covers 15 residues. The CDR3 here is CASTAGGLGNNEQFF. The CDR3 DNA is TGCGCCAGCACCGCAGGGGGGCTCGGTAACAATGAGCAGTTCTTC.

This clone is medium-sized within its sample. CDR3 nucleotide sequence: TGTGCCAGCAGCCCCCAGCTAGCGGGACGACAGCAGTTCTTC. Translated: CASSPQLAGRQQFF. V and J are TRBV7-2 and TRBJ2-1; 9 bases match TRBD2. V shed 5 bases, J shed 11 bases, and the junction held 10 bases outside the gene matches. This CDR3 spans 14 amino acids. Germline V gene sequence: CDR1 SGHTA, CDR2 FQGNSA.

V usage is TRBV27 and J usage is TRBJ1-2; D possibly corresponds to TRBD1 (6 bases). CDR3 size: 15 residues. Trimming cost V 6 bases and J 4 bases, with 18 bases left between them. The germline V gene has CDR1 MNHEY and CDR2 SMNVEV (reference sequence). The CDR3 spells CASSPLQGSTYGYTF. The CDR3 nucleotides are TGTGCCAGCAGCCCTTTACAGGGATCAACCTATGGCTACACCTTC.

The chain combines TRBV7-9 with TRBJ1-6, with D possibly TRBD1 on 5 matching bases. V was trimmed by 9 bases and J by 8 bases, leaving 17 bases between them. Per the germline V gene, CDR1 is SEHNR and CDR2 is FQNEAQ (reference sequence). The CDR3 runs to 14 residues. The CDR3 DNA sequence: TGTGCCAGGCTTCCGGGACGGGACTATTCACCCCTCCACTTT. Translating gives CARLPGRDYSPLHF.

The chain is built from TRBV30 and TRBJ2-5; D possibly corresponds to TRBD1 (5 bases). This CDR3 is built from 12 residues. The V gene's germline CDR1 is GTSNPN and CDR2 SVGIG (reference sequence). The V and J ends lost 4 bases and 5 bases respectively, with 11 bases between them. The CDR3 spells CAWTGLGETQYF. The CDR3 DNA reads as TGTGCCTGGACAGGGCTCGGCGAGACCCAGTACTTC.

J is TRBJ1-6 and V is TRBV7-2, with TRBD1 matching over 7 bases. This CDR3 contains 15 residues. Trimming took 1 base from V and 8 from J; bases not matched to a gene: 5. The germline V gene encodes CDR1 SGHTA and CDR2 FQGNSA. CDR3 region: CASSLGQGMDSPLHF. Written as DNA, the CDR3 is TGTGCCAGCAGCTTAGGACAGGGTATGGATTCACCCCTCCACTTT.

This rearrangement joins TRBV18 to TRBJ2-1; 8 positions match TRBD2. Trimming cost V 6 bases and J 6 bases; bases outside gene matches: 4. The CDR3 is 13 residues long. CDR1 is KGHSH and CDR2 is LQKENI in the germline V gene. CDR3 amino acids: CASSGGDSNEQFF. The CDR3 nucleotides are TGTGCCAGCTCCGGGGGGGACTCCAATGAGCAGTTCTTC.

This clone was detected only a few times. For the CDR3, the DNA is TGTGCCAGCAGCGGACAACAGGGGGTCGATGAAGCTTTCTTT. Its protein is CASSGQQGVDEAFF. The chain combines TRBV11-3 with TRBJ1-1; the match to TRBD1 covers 8 bases. The CDR3 covers 14 residues. CDR1 and CDR2 from the germline V gene are SGHNT and YENEEA. V gave up 5 bases and J gave up 7 bases; unmatched junction bases: 9.

Here the CDR3 reads CASSKRTPRGEAFF. As DNA, the CDR3 is TGTGCCAGCAGTAAAAGGACCCCACGGGGTGAAGCTTTCTTT. The rearrangement joins TRBV6-5 to TRBJ1-1; D not resolved. The CDR3 runs to 14 residues. With 5 bases removed from V and 7 bases from J, the gap between germline ends came to 17 bases. Germline-derived CDR1 and CDR2 are MNHEY and SVGAGI.

V and J are TRBV4-3 and TRBJ2-5, with D maybe TRBD1 (5 bases). The V end was cut by 0 bases, the J end by 6 bases, with 17 bases between. The CDR3 loop spans 16 amino acids. Per germline, CDR1 LGHNA and CDR2 YSLEER. This CDR3 reads CASSQDPGQGDQTQYF. The DNA of the CDR3 is TGCGCCAGCAGCCAAGATCCCGGCCAGGGTGACCAGACCCAGTACTTC.

The chain links TRBV7-2 to TRBJ1-2; D possibly corresponds to TRBD1 (5 bases). The CDR3 extends over 13 amino acids. The germline V and J ends were trimmed by 3 bases and 3 bases, with 8 bases remaining between them. Germline CDR1 reads SGHTA; CDR2 reads FQGNSA. The CDR3: CASSLDTYYGYTF. In nucleotides, the CDR3 is TGTGCCAGCAGCTTGGACACGTACTATGGCTACACCTTC.

This clone was seen once. The CDR3 region is CASSFTAGQGTGELFF. The CDR3 nucleotides read TGTGCCAGCAGCTTTACGGCCGGACAGGGAACCGGGGAGCTGTTTTTT. The V call is TRBV7-2, the J call TRBJ2-2, with TRBD1 identical over 8 bases. This CDR3 has 16 residues. J was trimmed by 5 bases and V by 3 bases; bases with no gene match: 8. Germline values: CDR1 SGHTA, CDR2 FQGNSA.

The chain has TRBV29-1 and TRBJ2-1; TRBD2 aligns across 14 bases. CDR3 length equals 15 residues. CDR1 SQVTM and CDR2 ANQGSEA come from the germline V gene. Trimming cost V 3 bases and J 6 bases; bases outside gene matches: 4. Written as DNA, the CDR3 is TGCAGCGTTGATGGGACTAGCGGGAGCATCAATGAGCAGTTCTTC. Translation gives CSVDGTSGSINEQFF.